The subject of this entry is one T cell receptor (beta chain). What antigen it recognizes has not been identified. The read finishes 3 residues shy of the CDR3 end, and the germline J gene is used to complete it. This entry comes from a study of T cells in women clearing cervical HPV infection (dated by TCRdb to 2017 to 2018). Regarding the complete study: The cases were fewer than 30 women with histologically confirmed HPV16-related CIN3 or worse, and 2 of these cases were invasive cancers. The controls were about 25 women whose single incident HPV16 infection cleared within 12 months with no development of precancer or cancer. Among cases, blood sampling occurred a median of 149 days after lesion detection, with an interquartile range of about 80 to 230 days. Cases were matched to controls by age within five years and by the year the sample was collected. Five blinded duplicates per group were added as quality controls, so that roughly 60 samples were obtained: some 50 participants and 10 replicates. Blood from cases was drawn at the visit where the lesion was first identified, while blood from controls was drawn once the infection was no longer detected. Median age was approximately 36 years in cases versus over 37 in controls, and baseline characteristics did not differ significantly. Since only a few of the women had HLA typing available, the possibility that HLA type was acting as a confounder could not be ruled out. In the parent cohort, some 10,000 women aged 18 or older were enrolled in Guanacaste, Costa Rica, during about 1993 to 1994 and were followed for 7 to 8 years. Nested within Costa Rica's Guanacaste HPV Natural History Study, an exploratory proof-of-principle case-control study compared TCR repertoires across cervical HPV16 outcomes.

Every participant had a single incident cervical HPV16 infection, and women with prevalent HPV16 infections were excluded. Cervical HPV DNA was detected by MY09/MY11 PCR and genotyped by dot-blot hybridization. Roughly 16 mL of heparinized blood were centrifuged, and the buffy coat was split into aliquots, frozen at -30 degrees C, and then kept at -80 degrees C. QIAGEN kits were used to extract genomic DNA from the buffy coat specimens. TCR beta CDR3 regions were amplified by multiplex PCR using the immunoSEQ assay from an average of about 1.2 ug genomic DNA per sample. To correct primer bias, the assay used a complete synthetic TCR repertoire to set an amplification baseline. The amplicons were sequenced using the Illumina platform. Turning to the authors' computational methods: Sequence errors were corrected by clustering with frequency ratios and a modified nearest-neighbor algorithm, and the sequences were then analyzed in the immunoSEQ Analyzer using IMGT gene definitions. At each rarefaction depth, TCR richness and evenness were averaged across 20 rarefaction repeats, and samples with fewer sequences than that depth were excluded. Wilcoxon rank sum tests with FDR correction were used to compare relative abundances of V, D and J genes between the groups. For the blinded duplicates, the intraclass correlation was 95% to 96% for TCR richness and averaged around 76% across more than 60 gene segments. Not all clones reach the TCRdb copy of this immuneACCESS table, which keeps in-frame sequences only. Checked studies attribute under half of the gap to unresolved V genes and leave the rest unexplained. V, J and clone size are taken as reported in that table, and D and trimming were inferred from the DNA itself. The table for this sample records over 45,000 clones. The ten largest clones represent more than 0.8% of the sample.

The study at large found these results: Because T-cell numbers per sample were unknown, differences in richness could reflect varying T-cell content rather than repertoire biology. Whether associations preceded infection or resulted from infection could not be shown with the cross-sectional design, and effector/memory subsets and HPV-specific T cells were not isolated. Random forest classifiers combining richness and V gene abundances distinguished cases from controls with an estimated AUC of more than 0.75. TCR repertoire richness was significantly higher in CIN3+ cases than in controls across sequencing depths, while evenness did not differ. Lower TRBV6-7 relative abundance was observed in cases than in controls (around 0.1% versus 0.15%; Bonferroni P = 0.0008).

The CDR3 covers 13 residues, taking in both the cysteine and the phenylalanine. Sequencing covers 30 bases of the CDR3, shown here with the frame starting at base 1. V is trimmed back by 4 bases and J by 5 bases, and the junction contains 2 bases that no gene match accounts for. For CDR1 and CDR2, the germline V gene (reference sequence) lists SGHNT and YYREEE. The sample taken for sequencing was blood buffy coat. The TCR originated in a woman between 18 and 69 years old with a cervical HPV16 infection that either progressed to CIN3+ or cleared (not recorded which). The V gene is TRBV5-4 and the J gene is TRBJ2-1, and 8 junction bases match TRBD1. CDR3 DNA, as far as it was read: TGTGCCAGCAGCCGGACAGGGAACAATGAG. It is translated as CASSRTGNNE. The entire CDR3 sequence reads CASSRTGNNEQFF.